What follows is one TCR beta chain and its context. Methods used by the authors: For nucleated cells, counts were estimated from reference gene primer amplification. Profiled with immunoSEQ multiplex PCR; TCRdb holds only in-frame clones, not every one. V and J calls and clone size are as listed in that table; D and trimming were resolved from the DNA. The sample carries roughly 200,000 clones, roughly 77% recorded once. This sample stems from a study of blood T cell repertoires in COVID-19. Study summary: There were acute and convalescent COVID-19 samples, and they came from the United States, Italy and Spain.

V gave up 0 bases and J gave up 1 base, with 5 bases separating them. There are 14 residues in the CDR3. Germline CDR1 and CDR2: SGHTS and YDEGEE. The sequenced material came from peripheral blood. The J gene is TRBJ1-5, the V gene TRBV5-8; no firm D call. This TCR was sampled from a woman between 35 and 50 years old with COVID-19, enrolled during active disease. The DNA of the CDR3 is TGTGCCAGCAGCTTGGCCTACAGCAATCAGCCCCAGCATTTT. Translation gives CASSLAYSNQPQHF.